This passage covers 19 T cell receptor beta chains from one sample sequenced in a study of blood T cell repertoires in COVID-19. Profiled with immunoSEQ multiplex PCR; TCRdb holds only in-frame clones, not every one. The data contain some 97,000 clones, around four fifths of them seen just once; the ten biggest clones take up around an eighth. What was sequenced was peripheral blood. These TCRs come from a man aged 50-59 years with active or convalescent COVID-19.

The chain links TRBV7-2 to TRBJ2-1, with D possibly TRBD2 on 5 matching bases. CDR1 and CDR2 from the germline V gene are SGHTA and FQGNSA. The length of the CDR3 is 14 residues. Between the trimmed V and J ends, which lost 4 bases and 11 bases, there was a span of 18 bases. The CDR3 protein is CASSSPRVAAKQFF. The CDR3 DNA reads as TGTGCCAGCAGCTCCCCGAGGGTCGCAGCAAAGCAGTTCTTC.

The J gene is TRBJ1-2, the V gene TRBV7-8; D gene ambiguous. V was pared by 2 bases and J by 4 bases, with 14 bases between. Germline V gene sequence: CDR1 SGHVS, CDR2 FQNEAQ. The CDR3 runs 15 residues. For the CDR3, the DNA is TGTGCCAGCAGCTTAAGAATAACGGGATTCTATGGCTACACCTTC. This codes for CASSLRITGFYGYTF.

The rearrangement joins TRBV6-5 to TRBJ2-2, with D possibly being TRBD2 (5 bases). Germline values: CDR1 MNHEY, CDR2 SVGAGI. Trimming pared 4 bases from V and 7 bases from J, leaving 16 bases between. CDR3 size: 15 residues. CDR3 loop: CASSSPNSGNGELFF. In nucleotides, the CDR3 is TGTGCCAGCAGTTCCCCGAACTCGGGAAACGGGGAGCTGTTTTTT.

The V call is TRBV2, the J call TRBJ2-3; D unclear. V was cut by 2 bases and J by 2 bases, with 20 bases left in between. Germline V gene data show CDR1 as SNHLY and CDR2 as FYNNEI. This CDR3 comprises 18 residues. The CDR3 DNA reads TGTGCCAGCAGTGAATTCCGCGAAGCCCAAACTGACACAGATACGCAGTATTTT. It encodes CASSEFREAQTDTDTQYF.

The V gene is TRBV12-3 or TRBV12-4, the J gene TRBJ2-7, with 8 positions matching TRBD1. V was clipped by 7 bases and J by 8 bases; unmatched bases: 7. There are 12 residues in the CDR3. CDR3 loop: CASTSGQGQQYF. The CDR3 bases are TGTGCCAGCACTAGTGGACAGGGTCAGCAGTACTTC.

This chain connects TRBV2 to TRBJ2-2; no reliable D call. V gave up 1 base and J gave up 2 bases, with 8 bases separating them. CDR3 length equals 15 residues. Germline CDR1 and CDR2: SNHLY and FYNNEI. CDR3 bases: TGTGCCAGCAGTGAAGGGCAAAGAAACACCGGGGAGCTGTTTTTT. Translation: CASSEGQRNTGELFF.

V usage is TRBV11-2 and J usage is TRBJ2-7; D gene ambiguous. Germline CDR1 is SGHAT and CDR2 is FQNNGV. The CDR3 extends over 13 amino acids. The ends were cut back, 3 bases at V and 0 bases at J, with 6 bases in the middle. CDR3 nucleotide sequence: TGTGCCAGCAGCTTTCTCAGCTCCTACGAGCAGTACTTC. It translates to CASSFLSSYEQYF.

The genes are TRBV21-1 and TRBJ2-7; the D segment call TRBD1 is taken from the table without a DNA check. TRBV21-1 represents a pseudogene. The CDR3 is 18 residues long. The CDR3: CASRIILPSGTGGNEQYF. The CDR3 DNA reads as TGTGCCAGCCGAATAATTCTTCCCTCCGGGACAGGGGGGAACGAGCAGTACTTC.

The gene calls are TRBV3-1 (or the pseudogene TRBV3-2) and TRBJ1-1, with 9 bases lining up with TRBD1. With V trimmed by 6 bases and J by 11 bases, 4 bases remained unmatched. Germline V gene sequence: CDR1 LGHDT, CDR2 YNNKEL (reference sequence). CDR3 length: 11 residues. CDR3 amino acids: CASSGTGSAFF. For the CDR3, the DNA is TGTGCCAGCAGTGGGACAGGGTCGGCTTTCTTT.

This clone was seen only once. The chain is built from TRBV24-1 and TRBJ2-1; D call uncertain. CDR3 size: 15 residues. The germline V gene encodes CDR1 KGHDR and CDR2 SFDVKD. V was shortened by 3 bases and J by 0 bases, with 8 bases between the two germline ends. The CDR3 DNA sequence: TGTGCCACCAGTGATACACATTTCTCCTACAATGAGCAGTTCTTC. Its translation: CATSDTHFSYNEQFF.

The genes are TRBV5-4 and TRBJ2-5; D ambiguous. The germline CDR1 and CDR2 sequences are SGHNT and YYREEE (reference sequence). This CDR3 is 14 amino acids long. The V and J ends lost 0 bases and 2 bases respectively, with 8 bases between them. This CDR3 reads CASSLAQSQETQYF. CDR3 nucleotide sequence: TGTGCCAGCAGCTTGGCACAGTCTCAAGAGACCCAGTACTTC.

This clone occurred a few times. V gene TRBV29-1 combines with J gene TRBJ1-1, with D perhaps matching TRBD1 (6 bases). CDR3 length: 12 residues. Germline assignment: CDR1 SQVTM and CDR2 ANQGSEA. V was trimmed by 7 bases and J by 1 base, leaving 10 bases between them. CDR3 amino acids: CSAATGNTEAFF. The CDR3 DNA is TGCAGCGCCGCGACAGGGAACACTGAAGCTTTCTTT.

On this clone itself: At one of its ends the junction is not consistent with the germline gene, which may arise from a read error. The chain recombines TRBV28 with TRBJ2-3; D may be TRBD2 (5 bases). The germline gives CDR1 MDHEN, CDR2 SYDVKM. This CDR3 is built from 12 residues. CDR3 residues: CASSSSKDTQYF. The CDR3 nucleotides read TGTGCCAGCAGTTCTAGCAAAGATACGCAGTATTTT.

This CDR3 is CASSPVLTAENYGYTF. The CDR3 DNA reads TGTGCCAGCAGTCCTGTGTTGACAGCCGAAAACTATGGCTACACCTTC. V usage is TRBV27 and J usage is TRBJ1-2; D might be TRBD1 (5 bases). V was pared by 5 bases and J by 2 bases, with 18 bases between. This CDR3 is built from 16 residues. The V gene's germline CDR1 is MNHEY and CDR2 SMNVEV (reference sequence).

The chain links TRBV19 to TRBJ2-1, with TRBD1 identical over 8 bases. The CDR3 consists of 15 residues. The V gene end was trimmed by 3 bases and the J gene end by 4 bases; junction bases not matched to a gene: 5. Germline CDR1 reads LNHDA; CDR2 reads SQIVND (reference sequence). DNA for the CDR3: TGTGCCAGTAGTATGGCAGGGGGCCCATACAATGAGCAGTTCTTC. The encoded protein is CASSMAGGPYNEQFF.

V and J are TRBV15 and TRBJ2-3, with TRBD2 matching over 8 bases. This CDR3 is 13 amino acids long. Germline lookup yields CDR1 LNHNV and CDR2 YYDKDF (reference sequence). The J segment lost 4 bases and the V segment lost 11 bases, leaving 8 bases of the junction unmatched. CDR3 residues: CASRRGAADTQYF. The CDR3 coding sequence is TGTGCCTCCCGGCGGGGGGCCGCAGATACGCAGTATTTT.

Of note for this clone: Other DNA variants within this sample encode the same CDR3. The V and J genes are TRBV5-1 and TRBJ1-1, with D possibly matching TRBD1 (5 bases). In germline, CDR1 is SGHRS, CDR2 YFSETQ. The CDR3 is made up of 15 amino acids. Trimming removed 3 bases at V and 0 bases at J, with 12 bases between. The chain's CDR3 is CASSSTGEMNTEAFF. CDR3 nucleotide sequence: TGCGCCAGCAGCTCCACAGGAGAGATGAACACTGAAGCTTTCTTT.

J is TRBJ1-3 and V is TRBV7-3; D may be TRBD1 (5 bases). From germline, CDR1 is SGHTA and CDR2 FQGTGA. The CDR3 spans 14 residues. Trimming cost V 2 bases and J 0 bases, with 5 bases left between them. The CDR3 loop reads CASSLQGSGNTIYF. The CDR3 nucleotides read TGTGCCAGCAGCTTACAGGGCTCTGGAAACACCATATATTTT.

V gene TRBV2 combines with J gene TRBJ2-1, with TRBD2 matching over 11 bases. Trimming took 3 bases from V and 1 from J; bases not matched to a gene: 5. The CDR3 extends over 17 amino acids. CDR1 and CDR2 (germline): SNHLY, FYNNEI. The CDR3 coding sequence is TGTGCCAGCAGTGACCCAACTAGCGGGGGATCCTACAATGAGCAGTTCTTC. Protein: CASSDPTSGGSYNEQFF.